This T cell receptor beta chain was obtained from a study of cytomegalovirus exposure and HLA in healthy donors. About the study: Genetic ancestry analysis placed about 84% of the 398 donors that were genotyped in the Caucasian-associated cluster. Whole-study results and caveats: In an earlier analysis, productive rearrangement rates for most beta V segments clustered near 87% or 30%. Among the most significant clusters, several appeared linked to common viral pathogens in a later analysis.

60 Vbeta and 13 Jbeta primers were used in PCR. The data were produced by immunoSEQ multiplex PCR, yet TCRdb's version contains in-frame clones alone and is incomplete. The table includes roughly 100,000 clones, over 65% detected once. Comments on this clone: Antigen specificity is unknown.

The source is a woman between 40 and 55 years old in good health and CMV-seronegative. Sample: PBMCs.

The CDR3 region has the DNA TGTGCCAGCAGCTTAGAGTGGGGCGGGACCCTCTATGGCTACACCTTC. Protein sequence: CASSLEWGGTLYGYTF. This chain connects TRBV11-2 to TRBJ1-2, with D possibly being TRBD1 (5 bases). CDR1 is SGHAT, CDR2 FQNNGV, per germline. The CDR3 totals 16 residues. V was clipped by 0 bases and J by 4 bases, with 15 bases between them.